The clone carrying this T cell receptor beta chain was counted a few times. Its cognate antigen is unknown. These data come from a study of T cell repertoires and HLA-DP antigens. Study-wide background: In vitro CD4+ alloreactivity was against HeLa-presented HLA-DP. Alloantigens: one with one groove difference and one with approximately ten differences versus self. Pre-culture CD4+ samples used about 1,200 ng DNA versus around 200 ng for CD137+CD4+ sorts.

Sequencing used immunoSEQ multiplex PCR; TCRdb keeps in-frame clones, though not all of them. The table lists 55,000 to 80,000 clones, around 77% of them singletons, with roughly 1.5% in the top ten. The V end lost 3 bases, the J end lost 2 bases, and 16 bases lay between the germline ends. Germline CDR1 is GTSNPN and CDR2 is SVGIG (reference sequence). The CDR3 has 15 residues. This receptor was identified in a man aged 60-69 years in good health and CMV-seronegative. The specimen was CD4+ T cells from PBMCs. The chain employs TRBV30 and TRBJ1-1; D is unresolved. The CDR3 sequence is CAWSRPGSVNTEAFF. Here the CDR3 DNA reads TGTGCCTGGAGCCGACCCGGCAGCGTTAACACTGAAGCTTTCTTT.